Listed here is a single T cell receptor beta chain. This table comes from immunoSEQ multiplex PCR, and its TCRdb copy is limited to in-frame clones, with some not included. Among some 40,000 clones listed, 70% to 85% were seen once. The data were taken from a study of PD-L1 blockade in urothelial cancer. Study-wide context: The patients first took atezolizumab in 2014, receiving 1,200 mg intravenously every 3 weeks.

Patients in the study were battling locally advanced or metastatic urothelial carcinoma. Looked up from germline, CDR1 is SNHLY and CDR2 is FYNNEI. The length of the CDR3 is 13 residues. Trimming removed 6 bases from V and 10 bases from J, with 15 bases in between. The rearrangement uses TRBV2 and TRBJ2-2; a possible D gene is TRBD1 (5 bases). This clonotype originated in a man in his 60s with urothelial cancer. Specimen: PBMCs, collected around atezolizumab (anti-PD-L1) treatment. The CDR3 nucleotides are TGTGCCAGCAGCCAGACAGAGCCGGAGGAGCTGTTTTTT. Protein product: CASSQTEPEELFF.